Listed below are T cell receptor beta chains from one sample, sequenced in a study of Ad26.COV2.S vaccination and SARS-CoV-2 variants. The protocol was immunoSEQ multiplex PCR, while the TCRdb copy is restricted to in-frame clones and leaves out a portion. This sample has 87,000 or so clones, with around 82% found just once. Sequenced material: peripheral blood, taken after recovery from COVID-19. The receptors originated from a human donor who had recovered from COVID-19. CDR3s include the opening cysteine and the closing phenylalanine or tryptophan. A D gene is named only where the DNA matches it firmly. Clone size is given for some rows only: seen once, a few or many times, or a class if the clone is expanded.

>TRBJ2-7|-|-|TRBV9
CASSVDAGNYEQYF
TGTGCCAGCAGCGTAGACGCGGGAAACTACGAGCAGTACTTC
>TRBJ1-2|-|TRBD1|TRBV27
CASSLRQGSSSNYGYTF
TGTGCCAGCAGTTTACGACAGGGTTCGAGTAGTAACTATGGCTACACCTTC
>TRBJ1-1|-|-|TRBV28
CATATRFLSF
TGTGCCACCGCGACCCGTTTTTTATCCTTT
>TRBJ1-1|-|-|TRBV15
CATSRLTDFTEAFF
TGTGCCACCAGCAGGTTGACAGATTTCACTGAAGCTTTCTTT
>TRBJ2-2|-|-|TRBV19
CASSMPRGRYTGELFF
TGTGCCAGTAGTATGCCCCGTGGCCGGTACACCGGGGAGCTGTTTTTT
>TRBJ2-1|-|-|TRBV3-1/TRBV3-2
CASSHYYNEQFF
TGTGCCAGCAGCCACTACTACAATGAGCAGTTCTTC
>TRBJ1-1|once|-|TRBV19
CASSYRRGAEAFF
TGTGCCAGTAGCTATAGACGCGGGGCTGAAGCTTTCTTT
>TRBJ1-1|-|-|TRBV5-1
CASSLAGYKGSTEAFF
TGCGCCAGCAGCTTGGCAGGGTACAAAGGATCAACTGAAGCTTTCTTT
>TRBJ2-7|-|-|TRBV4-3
CASSRETGFSYEQYF
TGCGCCAGCAGCCGAGAAACAGGGTTTTCCTACGAGCAGTACTTC
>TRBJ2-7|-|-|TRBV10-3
CAISEFSGTGSYEQYF
TGTGCCATCAGTGAGTTCTCCGGGACCGGTTCCTACGAGCAGTACTTC
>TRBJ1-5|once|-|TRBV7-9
CASSQGIQPQHF
TGTGCCAGCAGTCAGGGGATTCAGCCCCAGCATTTT
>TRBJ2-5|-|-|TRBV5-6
CASSSGPLTQYF
TGTGCCAGCAGCTCGGGCCCCCTGACCCAGTACTTC
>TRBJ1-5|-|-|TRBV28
CASNRRGGRNQPQHF
TGTGCCAGCAATCGAAGGGGAGGGAGAAATCAGCCCCAGCATTTT
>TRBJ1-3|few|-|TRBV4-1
CASSQAQGPGNTIYF
TGCGCCAGCAGCCAAGCACAGGGCCCTGGAAACACCATATATTTT
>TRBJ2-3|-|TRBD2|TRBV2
CASSQGLAASTDTQYF
TGTGCCAGCAGTCAAGGACTAGCGGCAAGCACAGATACGCAGTATTTT
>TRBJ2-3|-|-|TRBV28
CASSLPPNTDTQYF
TGTGCCAGCAGTTTACCCCCCAACACAGATACGCAGTATTTT
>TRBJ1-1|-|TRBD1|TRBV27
CASSPDRVANTEAFF
TGTGCCAGCAGTCCCGACAGGGTGGCGAACACTGAAGCTTTCTTT
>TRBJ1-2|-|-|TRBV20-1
CSAPGRGGYTF
TGCAGTGCTCCCGGCCGGGGAGGCTACACCTTC
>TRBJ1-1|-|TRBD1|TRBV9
CASSAGTGTEAFF
TGTGCCAGCAGCGCTGGGACAGGCACTGAAGCTTTCTTT
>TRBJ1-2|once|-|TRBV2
CASGSTGGYTF
TGTGCCAGCGGCAGCACAGGTGGCTACACCTTC
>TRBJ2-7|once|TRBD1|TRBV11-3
CASSPYSPGTGGEQYF
TGTGCCAGCAGCCCCTACTCTCCCGGGACAGGGGGCGAGCAGTACTTC
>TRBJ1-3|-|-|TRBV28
CAFSGGATGNTIYF
TGTGCCTTCAGCGGGGGGGCAACTGGAAACACCATATATTTT
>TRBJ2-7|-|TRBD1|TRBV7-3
CASSSKGSGTVSHEQYF
TGTGCCAGCAGCTCAAAAGGGTCCGGGACAGTCTCACACGAGCAGTACTTC
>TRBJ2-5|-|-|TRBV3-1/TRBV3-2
CASSVEETQYF
TGTGCCAGCAGCGTAGAAGAGACCCAGTACTTC
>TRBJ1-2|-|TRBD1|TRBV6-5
CASRVGQGVGYTF
TGTGCCAGCAGGGTGGGACAGGGGGTTGGCTACACCTTC
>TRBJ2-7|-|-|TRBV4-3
CASSQDRHEQYF
TGCGCCAGCAGCCAAGACCGGCACGAGCAGTACTTC
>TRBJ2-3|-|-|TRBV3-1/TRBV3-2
CASSQESLITDTQYF
TGTGCCAGCAGCCAAGAATCCCTGATCACAGATACGCAGTATTTT
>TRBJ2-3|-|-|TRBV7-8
CASSLGRDTQYF
TGTGCCAGCAGCTTAGGTCGAGATACGCAGTATTTT
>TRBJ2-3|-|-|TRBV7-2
CASSPSRDTQYF
TGTGCCAGCAGCCCCTCCCGAGATACGCAGTATTTT
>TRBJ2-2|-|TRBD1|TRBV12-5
CASGLPSSDRDRNTGELFF
TGTGCTAGTGGTTTGCCTTCCTCTGACCGGGACAGAAACACCGGGGAGCTGTTTTTT
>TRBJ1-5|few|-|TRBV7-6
CASSLGGQPHQPQHF
TGTGCCAGCAGCTTAGGCGGACAGCCTCATCAGCCCCAGCATTTT
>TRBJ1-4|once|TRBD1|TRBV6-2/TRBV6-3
CASSLRGQVNEKLFF
TGTGCCAGCAGTTTGAGAGGACAGGTTAATGAAAAACTGTTTTTT
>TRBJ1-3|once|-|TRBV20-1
CSASGQRGRNTIYF
TGCAGTGCTAGTGGGCAGAGAGGACGAAACACCATATATTTT
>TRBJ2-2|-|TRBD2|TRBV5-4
CASSPGLAGYQGGELFF
TGTGCCAGCAGCCCCGGACTAGCGGGATATCAGGGCGGGGAGCTGTTTTTT
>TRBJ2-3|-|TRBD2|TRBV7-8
CASSRGTSGSTDTQYF
TGTGCCAGCAGCCGAGGGACTAGCGGTAGCACAGATACGCAGTATTTT
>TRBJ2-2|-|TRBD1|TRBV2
CASRDRAIDGELFF
TGTGCCAGCCGGGACAGGGCGATCGACGGGGAGCTGTTTTTT
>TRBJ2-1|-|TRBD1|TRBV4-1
CASSQDQDRYNEQFF
TGCGCCAGCAGCCAAGATCAGGACAGGTACAATGAGCAGTTCTTC